This entry concerns a single T cell receptor beta chain. Its antigen is undetermined. The sample comes from a study of T cell clusters in autoimmune cytopenias. Study-level findings and limits: Active autoimmune hepatitis patients had almost three-fold fewer exclusive TRB clusters than healthy donors. The cluster-lack signature was not seen for secondary cytopenia versus chronic lymphocytic leukemia.

About 37,500 genome equivalents of blood DNA were amplified for TRB. Multiplex touch-down PCR amplified TRB using TRB-A and TRB-B pools in one tube. No DNA is given; TCRdb re-called the multiplex PCR reads and lists each CDR3 protein once. Across more than 4,500 distinct CDR3 sequences, the top ten clones capture approximately 50% of the sample. This sample also appeared in a second study, on T cell repertoires in aging, cancer and after chemotherapy. From that report: In healthy donors, age-related TCR diversity loss mainly reflected lost richness. In each cancer cohort, median generation probability increased across chemotherapy, suggesting thymic output rebounded.

Sample: peripheral blood. The source is a human donor in good health.

The CDR3 sequence is CATSPDRGHTGELFF. V usage is TRBV15 and J usage is TRBJ2-2; TCRdb proposes TRBD1, but this gene call is untestable without DNA. Germline V CDR1 and CDR2: LNHNV, YYDKDF (reference sequence). The CDR3 sequence is 15 residues long.